These T cell receptor beta chains were read from a single sample in a study of T cell responses to AZD1222 COVID-19 vaccine. Assay: immunoSEQ multiplex PCR; the TCRdb copy retains only in-frame clones and omits some. The table records 40,000 to 55,000 clones, approximately 90% of them present only once. The sample consisted of peripheral blood, taken 28 days after the second AZD1222 dose. The receptor set was obtained from an adult who received the AZD1222 COVID-19 vaccine. The CDR3 runs from the conserved cysteine through the conserved F or W. D genes are given only for firm matches. Part of the rows lack a size; the others show once, few, many or a class for expanded clones.

J gene	V gene	clone size	D gene	CDR3 DNA	CDR3 protein
TRBJ2-1	TRBV24-1	NA	TRBD2	TGTGCCACCAGTGCCACACCGGGACTAGCGGCCCGCAATGAGCAGTTCTTC	CATSATPGLAARNEQFF
TRBJ2-3	TRBV19	NA	NA	TGTGCCAGTAGTCTAGCAGCCAGCACAGATACGCAGTATTTT	CASSLAASTDTQYF
TRBJ1-3	TRBV19	NA	TRBD1	TGTGCCAGTAGTGCGACAGGGAGCGGCGTCACCATATATTTT	CASSATGSGVTIYF
TRBJ2-6	TRBV19	NA	TRBD1	TGTGCCAGTAGATTACAGGGGGCTGGGGCCAACGTCCTGACTTTC	CASRLQGAGANVLTF
TRBJ2-1	TRBV19	NA	TRBD1	TGTGCCAGTAGTATCGGTTACGGGACAGGGTTGGATGAGCAGTTCTTC	CASSIGYGTGLDEQFF
TRBJ1-1	TRBV19	NA	NA	TGTGCCAGTACCCCCGGGGGGCTGAGGAACACTGAAGCTTTCTTT	CASTPGGLRNTEAFF
TRBJ2-1	TRBV4-1	NA	TRBD2	TGCGCCAGCAGCCAAACTGACACCAGAGGACTAGCGGGATACAATGAGCAGTTCTTC	CASSQTDTRGLAGYNEQFF
TRBJ2-7	TRBV5-1	NA	TRBD1	TGCGCCAGCAGCTCGGAACCAGGGGGCATTTCCTACGAGCAGTACTTC	CASSSEPGGISYEQYF
TRBJ2-3	TRBV28	once	TRBD2	TGTGCCAGCAGCGGACTAGCGGGGACCACAGATACGCAGTATTTT	CASSGLAGTTDTQYF
TRBJ2-1	TRBV28	NA	NA	TGTGCCAGCAATCCAGTCGGGGGTCACAATGAGCAGTTCTTC	CASNPVGGHNEQFF
TRBJ1-6	TRBV2	NA	NA	TGTGCCAGCATCGTACAAGGGAGTGCCTATAATTCACCCCTCCACTTT	CASIVQGSAYNSPLHF
TRBJ2-7	TRBV19	once	TRBD2	TGTGCCAGTAGTATAAGGGCGGGGGACGGAAAGGTCTACGAGCAGTACTTC	CASSIRAGDGKVYEQYF
TRBJ2-1	TRBV27	NA	NA	TGTGCCAGCAGCCCACGGGGCTACAATGAGCAGTTCTTC	CASSPRGYNEQFF
TRBJ1-2	TRBV27	NA	NA	TGTGCCAGCAGTTCCCCCCTATTAGGAAACTATGGCTACACCTTC	CASSSPLLGNYGYTF
TRBJ1-2	TRBV6-2/TRBV6-3	once	NA	TGTGCCAGCAGTTACCGTTTCTATGGCTACACCTTC	CASSYRFYGYTF
TRBJ1-4	TRBV5-1	NA	NA	TGCGCCAGCAGCTTCGGCACAACTAATGAAAAACTGTTTTTT	CASSFGTTNEKLFF
TRBJ2-7	TRBV4-1	NA	NA	TGCGCCAGCAGCCAAGATCTGGCAGCGGCCTACGAGCAGTACTTC	CASSQDLAAAYEQYF
TRBJ2-5	TRBV7-8	NA	TRBD2	TGTGCCAGCAGCTTATCACGGACTAGCGGGTCGAATAGGGACTTC	CASSLSRTSGSNRDF
TRBJ2-2	TRBV2	NA	NA	TGTGCCAGCATGAGGGGGACGACGAACACCGGGGAGCTGTTTTTT	CASMRGTTNTGELFF
TRBJ2-3	TRBV5-1	NA	TRBD2	TGCGCCAGCAGCTTGGAACTAGCGGGAGACTTAGATACGCAGTATTTT	CASSLELAGDLDTQYF
TRBJ2-5	TRBV9	NA	NA	TGTGCCAGCAGCGTAGAGGTAGGGGAGACCCAGTACTTC	CASSVEVGETQYF
TRBJ2-5	TRBV6-5	NA	NA	TGTGCCGGAAAGGGACCGCTCGGCGCCCAGTACTTC	CAGKGPLGAQYF
TRBJ1-1	TRBV28	NA	NA	TGTGCCAGCAGTTCCTTTATGAACACTGAAGCTTTCTTT	CASSSFMNTEAFF
TRBJ2-1	TRBV5-1	NA	NA	TGCGCCAGCAGCTTGGGTGGTAGTTCAGAGCAGTTCTTC	CASSLGGSSEQFF
TRBJ1-6	TRBV5-1	NA	NA	TGCGCCAGCAGTTCGGTAGGGACACTACAGGGTGGGGATTCACCCCTCCACTTT	CASSSVGTLQGGDSPLHF
TRBJ2-1	TRBV19	NA	NA	TGTGCCAGTAGTCCACACAGCTCCTACAATGAGCAGTTCTTC	CASSPHSSYNEQFF
TRBJ2-7	TRBV7-9	NA	TRBD2	TGTGCCAGCAGCCCAGGGACTAGCCGGTACGAGCAGTACTTC	CASSPGTSRYEQYF
TRBJ2-7	TRBV29-1	NA	NA	TGCAGTTGGAGCTTTTCCGGCGAGCAGTACTTC	CSWSFSGEQYF
TRBJ1-5	TRBV19	NA	TRBD1	TGTGCCAGTAGTACAACAGGGGACGGTAGCAATCAGCCCCAGCATTTT	CASSTTGDGSNQPQHF
TRBJ2-7	TRBV10-1	NA	TRBD1	TGCGCCAGCAGCGGACAGGGGGCTCTCTACGAGCAGTACTTC	CASSGQGALYEQYF
TRBJ2-1	TRBV6-4	NA	TRBD2	TGTGCCAGAGGGACTAGCGGGAGGAACAATGAGCAGTTCTTC	CARGTSGRNNEQFF
TRBJ1-2	TRBV28	few	NA	TGTGCCACCGAGGTGAGGCGGACTTTTAACTATGGCTACACCTTC	CATEVRRTFNYGYTF
TRBJ1-2	TRBV27	NA	TRBD1	TGTGCCAGCAGTTTATTTGGACAGGGGGGAATGGGGCTATTGAGGTACACCTTC	CASSLFGQGGMGLLRYTF
TRBJ2-7	TRBV5-6	NA	NA	TGTGCCAGCAGCCAAGTGCTGGGGGCGGAATTTAACCACGAGCAGTACTTC	CASSQVLGAEFNHEQYF
TRBJ2-1	TRBV3-1/TRBV3-2	NA	TRBD2	TGTGCCAGCAGCCATGATCCTCCCCTCCCTAGCGGGAGCACCTACAATGAGCAGTTCTTC	CASSHDPPLPSGSTYNEQFF